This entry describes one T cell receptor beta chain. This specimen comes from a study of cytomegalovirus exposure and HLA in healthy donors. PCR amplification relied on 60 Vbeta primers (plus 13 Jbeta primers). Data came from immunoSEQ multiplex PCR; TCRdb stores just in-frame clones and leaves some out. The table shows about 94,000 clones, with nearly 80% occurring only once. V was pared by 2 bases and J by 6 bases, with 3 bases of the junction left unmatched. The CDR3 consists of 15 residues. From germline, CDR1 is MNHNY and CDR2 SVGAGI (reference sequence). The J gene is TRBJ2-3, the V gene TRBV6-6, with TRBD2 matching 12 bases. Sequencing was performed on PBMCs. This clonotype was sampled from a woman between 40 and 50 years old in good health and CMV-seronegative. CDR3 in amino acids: CASSYLAGGEDTQYF. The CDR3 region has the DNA TGTGCCAGCAGTTACCTAGCGGGGGGGGAGGATACGCAGTATTTT.